The 20 T cell receptor beta chains reported below all come from one sample, sequenced in a study of Graves' ophthalmopathy and Graves' hyperthyroidism. RNA transcripts provided the template for amplifying TCR beta CDR3 regions. In the first round, RT-PCR was carried out with HTBI primers, and a multiplex PCR formed the second round. TCRdb used MiXCR to reprocess the multiplex PCR reads, holding one entry per CDR3 protein. The table lists 450,000 to 600,000 distinct CDR3 sequences, under 40% of them singletons. Input material: peripheral blood or thyroid tissue (not recorded which). The source of these receptors is an adult man with Graves' hyperthyroidism.

Only a few counts were recorded for this clonotype. V and J are TRBV27 and TRBJ2-7; the match to TRBD2 covers 7 bases. Germline values: CDR1 MNHEY, CDR2 SMNVEV (reference sequence). The J segment lost 5 bases and the V segment lost 2 bases, leaving 12 bases of the junction unmatched. This CDR3 has 16 residues. In DNA, the CDR3 is TGTGCCAGCAGTTTAAGGCCCGGAGGGAGGGTGGACGAGCAGTACTTC. Translating gives CASSLRPGGRVDEQYF.

Concerning this clonotype itself: This may come from a read error, since a much larger clone is one base off. The CDR3: CASTPMGGELFF. CDR3 in DNA: TGTGCCAGCACTCCGATGGGCGGGGAGCTGTTTTTT. This rearrangement joins TRBV7-9 to TRBJ2-2; no clear D. The CDR3 contains 12 residues. CDR1 SEHNR and CDR2 FQNEAQ come from the germline V gene (reference sequence). V dropped 7 bases and J dropped 7 bases, with 10 bases sitting between them.

This clonotype was seen repeatedly, ten times or more. This chain's CDR3 is CASSYFDRDYGYTF. DNA of the CDR3: TGTGCCAGCAGTTACTTCGACAGGGACTATGGCTACACCTTC. The genes are TRBV6-5 and TRBJ1-2; 7 bases are shared with TRBD1. V gave up 1 base and J gave up 3 bases; unmatched junction bases: 2. CDR1 MNHEY and CDR2 SVGAGI come from the germline V gene. This CDR3 contains 14 residues.

This clonotype was seen a few times. The CDR3 bases are TGTGCCAGCAGCTTGATTGGGGGCCCCTACTACGAGCAGTACTTC. Its translation: CASSLIGGPYYEQYF. The V call is TRBV7-9, the J call TRBJ2-7; weak D call: TRBD1 (6 bases). Per the germline V gene, CDR1 is SEHNR and CDR2 is FQNEAQ (reference sequence). The CDR3 has 15 amino acids. V was clipped by 3 bases and J by 3 bases, with 15 bases between them.

There are many counts of this clonotype. The chain carries TRBV4-2 and TRBJ1-3; TRBD1 is a possible D gene (5 bases). CDR1 and CDR2 from the germline V gene are LGHNA and YNFKEQ. The CDR3 length is 13 residues. The germline V and J ends were trimmed by 3 bases and 4 bases, with 7 bases remaining between them. CDR3 protein: CASSQNRGNTIYF. The CDR3 DNA is TGTGCCAGCAGCCAGAACAGGGGAAACACCATATATTTT.

This clonotype was seen a handful of times. J is TRBJ2-7 and V is TRBV2, with 11 bases aligning to TRBD2. The better agreement between TRBJ2-1 and the DNA end casts doubt on the J call. The CDR3 covers 15 residues. The germline V gene encodes CDR1 SNHLY and CDR2 FYNNEI. CDR3: CASSDVLAGGNEQFF. The CDR3, as DNA: TGTGCCAGCAGTGACGTTCTAGCGGGGGGCAATGAGCAGTTCTTC.

This chain links TRBV10-3 with TRBJ2-3, with TRBD2 as a possible D gene (6 bases). V was trimmed by 2 bases and J by 4 bases, leaving 13 bases between them. CDR1 and CDR2 (germline): ENHRY, SYGVKD. CDR3 length: 15 residues. The CDR3 reads CAISERGLASDTQYF. As DNA, the CDR3 is TGTGCCATCAGTGAGAGGGGCCTAGCGTCAGATACGCAGTATTTT.

This sequence joins TRBV29-1 and TRBJ1-2, with TRBD1 matching over 7 bases. CDR1 SQVTM and CDR2 ANQGSEA come from the germline V gene. The length of the CDR3 is 15 residues. V was clipped by 2 bases and J by 0 bases; unmatched bases: 6. The CDR3 here is CSVESGTDTNYGYTF. CDR3 DNA: TGCAGCGTTGAATCGGGGACAGACACTAACTATGGCTACACCTTC.

This clonotype was recorded once. V is TRBV5-1 and J is TRBJ1-2; D possibly corresponds to TRBD1 (6 bases). The CDR3 totals 16 residues. Germline V gene lookup returns CDR1 SGHRS and CDR2 YFSETQ. V gave up 0 bases and J gave up 6 bases, with 18 bases separating them. In DNA form, the CDR3 reads TGCGCCAGCAGCTTGGCGGTGGGGGCCTTGGGGAATGGCTACACCTTC. This gives the protein CASSLAVGALGNGYTF.

This clonotype was counted ten times or more. The J gene is TRBJ2-7, the V gene TRBV2; 10 bases are shared with TRBD2. CDR1 is SNHLY, CDR2 FYNNEI, per germline. V lost 6 bases to trimming and J lost 7 bases; unmatched junction nucleotides: 9. The length of the CDR3 is 14 residues. CDR3 amino acids: CASRTGLANLEQYF. The DNA for the CDR3 is TGTGCCAGCAGAACGGGACTAGCGAATCTGGAGCAGTACTTC. The whole variable domain, remainder taken from reference TRBV2 and TRBJ2-7, is EPEVTQTPSHQVTQMGQEVILRCVPISNHLYFYWYRQILGQKVEFLVSFYNNEISEKSEIFDDQFSVERPDGSNFTLKIRSTKLEDSAMYFCASRTGLANLEQYFGPGTRLTVT.

CDR3 loop: CASSRPIGGGAPYEQYF. DNA for the CDR3: TGTGCCAGCAGCCGGCCGATCGGCGGGGGGGCCCCCTACGAGCAGTACTTC. This chain links TRBV2 with TRBJ2-7, with 9 bases fitting TRBD2. This CDR3 has 17 residues. J gave up 2 bases and V 6 bases, and 14 bases lay outside the gene matches. Germline CDR1 reads SNHLY; CDR2 reads FYNNEI.

This clonotype was seen more than once but under ten times. The CDR3 spells CASSPAGGYEQYF. The CDR3 coding sequence is TGTGCCAGCAGCCCGGCAGGGGGCTACGAGCAGTACTTC. The chain employs TRBV14 and TRBJ2-7; 7 bases fit TRBD1. The junction had 3 bases not matched to a gene; V was cut back by 4 bases and J by 3 bases. This CDR3 has 13 residues. CDR1 and CDR2 (germline): SGHDN, FVKESK.

A few counts support this clonotype. V and J are TRBV28 and TRBJ1-1, with D unresolved. Trimming took 8 bases from V and 1 from J, leaving 11 bases between them. This CDR3 has 13 residues. The germline gives CDR1 MDHEN, CDR2 SYDVKM. CDR3 coding DNA: TGTGCCAGCCTCCCAGAACCGAACACTGAAGCTTTCTTT. It encodes CASLPEPNTEAFF.

The table lists this clonotype with many counts. The chain couples TRBV19 to TRBJ1-5; 7 positions agree with TRBD1. CDR3 length: 16 amino acids. CDR1 is LNHDA, CDR2 SQIVND, per germline (reference sequence). J gave up 9 bases and V 4 bases, and 15 bases lay outside the gene matches. The CDR3 spells CASSSSGTALFRPQHF. CDR3 nucleotides: TGTGCCAGTAGTAGCTCCGGGACAGCCCTTTTTCGGCCCCAGCATTTT.

This clonotype was counted ten times or more. The chain employs TRBV7-2 and TRBJ1-6; no definite D call. There are 18 residues in the CDR3. V was clipped by 1 base and J by 8 bases, with 21 bases between them. The germline gives CDR1 SGHTA, CDR2 FQGNSA. The CDR3, as DNA: TGTGCCAGCAGCTTAGGGCCCCCGCAGGTCGGAGCTTATTCACCCCTCCACTTT. It is translated as CASSLGPPQVGAYSPLHF.

This clonotype was picked up many times. The junction does not match germline at one end; this may be a read error. The chain links TRBV5-6 to TRBJ2-7, with D possibly being TRBD2 (5 bases). CDR3 size: 12 residues. The germline gives CDR1 SGHDT, CDR2 YYEEEE. The chain's CDR3 is CASSLLGGEQYF. The CDR3, as DNA: TGTGCTAGCAGCTTGCTAGGCGGGGAGCAGTACTTC.

This clonotype came up many times. The V gene is TRBV6-5, the J gene TRBJ1-6; D gene unclear. Looked up from germline, CDR1 is MNHEY and CDR2 is SVGAGI. The CDR3 spans 15 residues. V gave up 4 bases and J gave up 0 bases, with 7 bases separating them. CDR3 loop: CASSWGGSYNSPLHF. Here the CDR3 DNA reads TGTGCCAGCAGTTGGGGAGGCTCCTATAATTCACCCCTCCACTTT.

This clonotype was counted between two and nine times. The J gene is TRBJ1-1, the V gene TRBV19; D unresolved. Per the germline V gene, CDR1 is LNHDA and CDR2 is SQIVND (reference sequence). V lost 4 bases to trimming and J lost 1 base, with 10 bases between them. CDR3 length: 14 residues. The CDR3 nucleotides read TGTGCCAGTAGTACACAGCTGGAGAACACTGAAGCTTTCTTT. Translated: CASSTQLENTEAFF.

The J gene is TRBJ2-7, the V gene TRBV10-3; 8 positions agree with TRBD2. V was pared by 5 bases and J by 6 bases, with 9 bases of the junction left unmatched. CDR1 ENHRY and CDR2 SYGVKD come from the germline V gene. The CDR3 has 14 amino acids. This CDR3 reads CAISLAGPTGEQYF. The CDR3 nucleotides read TGTGCCATCAGTTTAGCGGGACCTACGGGCGAGCAGTACTTC.

V gene TRBV29-1 combines with J gene TRBJ2-3; 7 bases align to TRBD2. The J segment lost 1 base and the V segment lost 4 bases, leaving 5 bases of the junction unmatched. The CDR3 is 14 residues long. The V gene's germline CDR1 is SQVTM and CDR2 ANQGSEA. CDR3 sequence reads: CSVAPGGGTDTQYF. The DNA for the CDR3 is TGCAGCGTTGCTCCGGGAGGAGGCACAGATACGCAGTATTTT.